The clone carrying this T cell receptor beta chain appeared once. The sample originates from a study of cytotoxic CD8 clonotypes in ibrutinib-treated CLL. This CDR3 is 11 amino acids long. Trimming removed 6 bases at V and 7 bases at J, with 10 bases between. CDR1 and CDR2 from the germline V gene are SQVTM and ANQGSEA. Libraries were prepared by immunoSEQ multiplex PCR; TCRdb keeps only in-frame clonotypes and omits some of them. Of approximately 190,000 clones in the sample, about four fifths were seen once. The specimen was PBMCs, collected after 12 months of ibrutinib treatment. The TCR comes from a human donor with chronic lymphocytic leukemia. The J gene is TRBJ2-4, the V gene TRBV29-1; D is undetermined. CDR3 sequence reads: CSVSERNIQYF. For the CDR3, the DNA is TGCAGCGTCTCGGAGAGGAACATTCAGTACTTC.